The next 18 T cell receptor beta chains were all read from a single sample in a study of shared clonotypes between healthy human individuals. Using immunoSEQ multiplex PCR, the repertoire was profiled, and TCRdb retains in-frame clones only, with some absent. Here the sample spans around 350,000 clones, about 70% being singletons. The sequenced sample consisted of memory CD4+ T cells sorted from blood. Subset described: CD45RA-negative fraction. The receptors here all came from a man aged 25-45 years in good health.

In this sample, this clone turned up once. The gene calls are TRBV15 and TRBJ1-5; TRBD1 aligns across 8 bases. The CDR3 extends over 15 amino acids. V was clipped by 0 bases and J by 2 bases; unmatched bases: 0. Germline V gene lookup returns CDR1 LNHNV and CDR2 YYDKDF (reference sequence). In DNA, the CDR3 is TGTGCCACCAGCAGAGAGGACAGGGGCAATCAGCCCCAGCATTTT. It codes for CATSREDRGNQPQHF. Full variable domain (remainder filled in from reference TRBV15 and TRBJ1-5): DAMVIQNPRYQVTQFGKPVTLSCSQTLNHNVMYWYQQKSSQAPKLLFHYYDKDFNNEADTPDNFQSRRPNTSFCFLDIRSPGLGDTAMYLCATSREDRGNQPQHFGDGTRLSIL.

This clone occurred a few times. The V and J genes are TRBV27 and TRBJ2-2, with 9 bases that match TRBD2. Trimming removed 8 bases from V and 11 bases from J; junction bases left unmatched: 12. Germline values: CDR1 MNHEY, CDR2 SMNVEV (reference sequence). There are 14 residues in the CDR3. The CDR3 DNA follows: TGTGCCAGCGGAGACGGGACTAGCCTCGTAGAGCTGTTTTTT. Protein sequence: CASGDGTSLVELFF.

V and J are TRBV6-1 and TRBJ2-5; tentative D call: TRBD1 (6 bases). CDR1 is MNHNS, CDR2 SASEGT, per germline. This CDR3 region has 16 residues. The ends were cut back, 2 bases at V and 1 base at J, with 14 bases in the middle. The CDR3 nucleotides are TGTGCCAGCAGTGAAAAATGGGGCAGGGGCCAAGAGACCCAGTACTTC. Translated: CASSEKWGRGQETQYF.

The chain carries TRBV25-1 and TRBJ2-3; perhaps D is TRBD1 or TRBD2 (5 bases each). Per the germline V gene, CDR1 is MGHDK and CDR2 is SYGVNS. Trimming cost V 4 bases and J 2 bases, with 13 bases left between them. This CDR3 has 15 residues. The CDR3 is CASSGDPRNTDTQYF. The CDR3 bases are TGTGCCAGCAGTGGGGACCCGCGGAACACAGATACGCAGTATTTT.

This chain connects TRBV13 to TRBJ1-2; TRBD1 agrees at 11 bases. Germline V CDR1 and CDR2: PRHDT, FYEKMQ (reference sequence). J was trimmed by 2 bases and V by 7 bases; bases with no gene match: 18. The CDR3 is 19 residues long. This CDR3 reads CASTHTWTGGKPFNYGYTF. The CDR3 nucleotides read TGTGCCAGCACCCACACCTGGACAGGGGGCAAACCCTTCAACTATGGCTACACCTTC.

This clone was recorded once. The chain couples TRBV7-2 to TRBJ2-5; D not resolved. V was clipped by 5 bases and J by 2 bases, with 18 bases between them. CDR3 length: 16 amino acids. CDR1 is SGHTA, CDR2 FQGNSA, per germline. CDR3 DNA: TGTGCCAGCAGCCCTGGGTGGGGTAGCTTACAAGAGACCCAGTACTTC. This sequence encodes CASSPGWGSLQETQYF.

This sequence joins TRBV11-2 and TRBJ1-2, with D maybe TRBD1 (5 bases). In germline, CDR1 is SGHAT, CDR2 FQNNGV. The V and J ends lost 6 bases and 6 bases respectively, with 26 bases between them. The CDR3 is made up of 17 amino acids. The CDR3 sequence is CASREGRGALANDGYTF. The CDR3 DNA reads TGTGCCAGCAGGGAGGGTAGGGGCGCTTTGGCTAATGATGGCTACACCTTC.

The chain uses TRBV5-5 and TRBJ2-3; TRBD2 might be the D (6 bases). The CDR3 extends over 14 amino acids. Germline values: CDR1 SGHKS, CDR2 YYEKEE (reference sequence). The V and J ends lost 5 bases and 4 bases respectively, with 14 bases between them. CDR3 in amino acids: CASSLTGVADTQYF. In DNA form, the CDR3 reads TGTGCCAGCAGTTTGACGGGAGTGGCAGATACGCAGTATTTT. Looking up the rest from reference TRBV5-5 and TRBJ2-3 gives the full variable domain: DAGVTQSPTHLIKTRGQQVTLRCSPISGHKSVSWYQQVLGQGPQFIFQYYEKEERGRGNFPDRFSARQFPNYSSELNVNALLLGDSALYLCASSLTGVADTQYFGPGTRLTVL.

This chain connects TRBV14 to TRBJ2-7; D is possibly TRBD2 (6 bases). Trimming removed 4 bases at V and 3 bases at J, with 10 bases between. CDR1 is SGHDN and CDR2 is FVKESK in the germline V gene. The CDR3 covers 13 residues. CDR3 sequence reads: CASSLSGYYEQYF. The CDR3 region has the DNA TGTGCCAGCAGCCTTAGCGGCTACTACGAGCAGTACTTC.

This clone was picked up one time. V gene TRBV11-2 combines with J gene TRBJ2-7; D unclear. The germline V gene has CDR1 SGHAT and CDR2 FQNNGV. The CDR3 has 14 residues. V was shortened by 2 bases and J by 3 bases, with 11 bases between the two germline ends. The CDR3, as DNA: TGTGCCAGCAGCTTATCCCCCGGCATCTACGAGCAGTACTTC. This sequence encodes CASSLSPGIYEQYF. The full variable domain, its missing parts supplied by reference TRBV11-2 and TRBJ2-7, is EAGVAQSPRYKIIEKRQSVAFWCNPISGHATLYWYQQILGQGPKLLIQFQNNGVVDDSQLPKDRFSAERLKGVDSTLKIQPAKLEDSAVYLCASSLSPGIYEQYFGPGTRLTVT.

The genes are TRBV21-1 and TRBJ1-2. TRBV21-1 is marked as a pseudogene. The CDR3 spans 16 residues. For the CDR3, the DNA is TGTGCCAGCAGTGACCCTCGGACTGACGATAACTATGGCTACACCTTC. It encodes CASSDPRTDDNYGYTF.

The chain couples TRBV19 to TRBJ1-5; D is uncertain. Germline-derived CDR1 and CDR2 are LNHDA and SQIVND (reference sequence). Trimming removed 4 bases at V and 2 bases at J, with 15 bases between. The length of the CDR3 is 16 residues. The CDR3 loop reads CASSKGPEMGNQPQHF. The CDR3 DNA sequence: TGTGCCAGTAGTAAGGGTCCGGAGATGGGCAATCAGCCCCAGCATTTT.

This clone has a handful of counts. This chain uses TRBV13 with TRBJ2-2; D may be TRBD1 (6 bases). Germline V lookup: CDR1 PRHDT, CDR2 FYEKMQ (reference sequence). Trimming left V 5 bases short and J 0 bases short, with 13 bases between. The length of the CDR3 is 16 residues. CDR3 in amino acids: CASSTGPGANTGELFF. The CDR3, as DNA: TGTGCCAGCAGCACGGGCCCAGGGGCGAACACCGGGGAGCTGTTTTTT.

The rearrangement links TRBV10-2 to TRBJ2-1; D unclear. The CDR3 consists of 12 residues. Trimming left V 5 bases short and J 5 bases short, with 7 bases between. The germline CDR1 and CDR2 sequences are WSHSY and SAAADI. For the CDR3, the DNA is TGCGCCAGCAGTAGTCAGAACAATGAGCAGTTCTTC. The encoded protein is CASSSQNNEQFF.

The rearrangement uses TRBV14 and TRBJ2-7, with no clear D. CDR1 is SGHDN and CDR2 is FVKESK in the germline V gene. The CDR3 consists of 14 residues. Trimming shortened V by 1 base and J by 3 bases, and 10 bases separated the two germline ends. The CDR3 sequence: CASSQVGIRYEQYF. The CDR3 nucleotides read TGTGCCAGCAGCCAAGTAGGGATACGCTACGAGCAGTACTTC.

This chain joins TRBV7-2 and TRBJ2-7; TRBD1 matches at 7 bases. Germline CDR1 reads SGHTA; CDR2 reads FQGNSA. The V segment lost 4 bases and the J segment 6 bases; nucleotides outside the gene matches: 6. The CDR3 totals 13 residues. The CDR3 bases are TGTGCCAGCAGCTCGGGACAGACCACCGAGCAGTACTTC. Its translation: CASSSGQTTEQYF.

This chain uses TRBV5-1 with TRBJ1-6; the match to TRBD1 covers 7 bases. CDR1 and CDR2 from the germline V gene are SGHRS and YFSETQ. The CDR3 is 15 amino acids. Unmatched junction bases numbered 2, after V lost 0 bases and J lost 5 bases. The chain's CDR3 is CASSLGGTDNSPLHF. The CDR3 DNA reads as TGCGCCAGCAGCTTGGGAGGGACAGATAATTCACCCCTCCACTTT. The full variable domain, its missing parts supplied by reference TRBV5-1 and TRBJ1-6, is KAGVTQTPRYLIKTRGQQVTLSCSPISGHRSVSWYQQTPGQGLQFLFEYFSETQRNKGNFPGRFSGRQFSNSRSEMNVSTLELGDSALYLCASSLGGTDNSPLHFGNGTRLTVT.

The chain joins TRBV11-3 to TRBJ2-1; 11 bases map to TRBD1. The junction had 1 base not matched to a gene; V was cut back by 1 base and J by 5 bases. CDR1 and CDR2 (germline): SGHNT, YENEEA. This CDR3 comprises 15 residues. CDR3 protein: CASSLGDRGNNEQFF. The CDR3 DNA reads as TGTGCCAGCAGCTTAGGGGACAGGGGGAACAATGAGCAGTTCTTC. Looking up the rest from reference TRBV11-3 and TRBJ2-1 gives the full variable domain: EAGVVQSPRYKIIEKKQPVAFWCNPISGHNTLYWYLQNLGQGPELLIRYENEEAVDDSQLPKDRFSAERLKGVDSTLKIQPAELGDSAVYLCASSLGDRGNNEQFFGPGTRLTVL.